This TCR beta chain was profiled in a study of naive and memory T cell subsets. Ligated cDNA underwent four rounds of PCR with nested alpha and beta constant region primers and SP2. TCRdb reprocessed the UMI-ligation and nested PCR reads with MiXCR, giving one entry per CDR3 protein. The data contain fewer than 35,000 distinct CDR3 sequences, 5.5% to 7.5% of them singletons. CDR1 is MGHDK and CDR2 is SYGVNS in the germline V gene. The CDR3 sequence is 14 residues long. V was clipped by 3 bases and J by 4 bases, with 12 bases between them. Treatment here: skin biopsy from PPD injection site in Mantoux-positive individual. An oligonucleotide containing a UMI was ligated to the 3' end of TCR cDNA. This clonotype was counted ten times or more.

The clonotype comes from an adult in good health. The rearrangement links TRBV25-1 to TRBJ1-2; perhaps TRBD1 as D (5 bases). Sequenced here: skin, sampled from a tuberculin skin test site. The CDR3 protein is CASSEIQGTYGYTF. CDR3 in DNA: TGTGCCAGCAGTGAGATCCAGGGAACCTATGGCTACACCTTC.